This T cell receptor beta chain was sequenced in a study of response to subunit inactivated influenza vaccine. Study-level findings and limits: The authors suggested that few new T cells are recruited per seasonal influenza vaccination.

Looked up from germline, CDR1 is SGHRS and CDR2 is YFSETQ. The CDR3 runs to 18 residues. TCRdb re-analysed the RT-PCR reads in MiXCR, keeping a single row per CDR3 protein. The data contain roughly 150,000 distinct CDR3 sequences, approximately 10% of them singletons. This clonotype was observed at least ten times. No antigen is known for it. Mismatch with germline at one junction end may stem from a read error. This chain uses TRBV5-1 with TRBJ2-1, with TRBD2 matching 7 bases. The TCR comes from a man aged 45-65 years who received an inactivated influenza vaccine. Specimen: non-naive T cells sorted from PBMCs, collected roughly 47 days after vaccination. As DNA, the CDR3 is TGCGCCAGCAGATTGGCGGGGGAACCCGCGAGCTCCTACAATGAGCAGTTCTTC. Protein sequence: CASRLAGEPASSYNEQFF. The full variable domain, in which reference TRBV5-1 and TRBJ2-1 provide the parts outside the CDR3, is KAGVTQTPRYLIKTRGQQVTLSCSPISGHRSVSWYQQTPGQGLQFLFEYFSETQRNKGNFPGRFSGRQFSNSRSEMNVSTLELGDSALYLCASRLAGEPASSYNEQFFGPGTRLTVL.